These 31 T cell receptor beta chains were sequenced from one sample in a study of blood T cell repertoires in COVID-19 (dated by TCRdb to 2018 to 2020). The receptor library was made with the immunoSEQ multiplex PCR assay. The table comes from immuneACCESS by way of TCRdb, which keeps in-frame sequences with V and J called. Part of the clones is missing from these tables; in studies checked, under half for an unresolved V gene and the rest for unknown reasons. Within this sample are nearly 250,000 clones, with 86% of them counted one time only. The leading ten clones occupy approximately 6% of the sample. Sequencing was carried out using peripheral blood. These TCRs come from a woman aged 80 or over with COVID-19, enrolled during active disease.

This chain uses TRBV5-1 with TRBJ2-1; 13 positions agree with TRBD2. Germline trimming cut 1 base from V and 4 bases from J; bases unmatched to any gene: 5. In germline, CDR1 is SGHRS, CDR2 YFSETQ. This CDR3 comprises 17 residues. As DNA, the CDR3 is TGCGCCAGCAGCTTGCCCTTACTAGCGGGGGGGTACAATGAGCAGTTCTTC. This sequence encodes CASSLPLLAGGYNEQFF.

The CDR3 spells CASSPWTGEVYEQYF. Here the CDR3 DNA reads TGTGCCAGCAGCCCCTGGACAGGGGAAGTCTACGAGCAGTACTTC. The J gene is TRBJ2-7, the V gene TRBV7-2; 9 bases fit TRBD1. Unmatched junction bases numbered 8, after V lost 5 bases and J lost 3 bases. The CDR3 has 15 residues. CDR1 is SGHTA, CDR2 FQGNSA, per germline.

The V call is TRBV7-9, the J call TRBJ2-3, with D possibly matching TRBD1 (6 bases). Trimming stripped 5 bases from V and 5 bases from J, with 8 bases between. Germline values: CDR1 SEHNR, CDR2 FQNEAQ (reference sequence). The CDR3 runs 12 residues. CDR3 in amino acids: CASSRDKDTQYF. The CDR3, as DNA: TGTGCCAGCAGCCGGGACAAAGATACGCAGTATTTT.

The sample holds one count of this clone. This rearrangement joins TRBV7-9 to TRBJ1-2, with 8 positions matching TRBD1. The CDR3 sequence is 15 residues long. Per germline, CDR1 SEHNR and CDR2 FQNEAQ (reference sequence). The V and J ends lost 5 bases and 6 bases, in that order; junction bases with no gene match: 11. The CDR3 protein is CASSPRQGSAHGYTF. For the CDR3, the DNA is TGTGCCAGCAGCCCAAGACAGGGGAGCGCTCATGGCTACACCTTC.

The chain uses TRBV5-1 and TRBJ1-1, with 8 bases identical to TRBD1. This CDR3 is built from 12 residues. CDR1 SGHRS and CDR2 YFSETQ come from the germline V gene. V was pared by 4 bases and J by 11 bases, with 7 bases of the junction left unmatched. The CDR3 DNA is TGCGCCAGCAGCCTTAAGGGGGACAGGGCTTTCTTT. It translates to CASSLKGDRAFF.

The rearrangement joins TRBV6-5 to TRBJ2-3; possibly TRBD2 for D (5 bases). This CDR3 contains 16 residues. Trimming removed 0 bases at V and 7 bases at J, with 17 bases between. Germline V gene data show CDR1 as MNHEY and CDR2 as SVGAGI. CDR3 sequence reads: CASSYSTRGDTNTQYF. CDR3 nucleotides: TGTGCCAGCAGTTACTCGACACGGGGTGACACGAATACGCAGTATTTT.

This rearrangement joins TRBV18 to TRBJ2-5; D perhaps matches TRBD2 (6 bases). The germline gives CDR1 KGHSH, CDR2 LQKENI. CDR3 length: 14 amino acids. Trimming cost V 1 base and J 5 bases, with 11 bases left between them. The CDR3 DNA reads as TGTGCCAGCTCACCACAGGAGGGTTTGGAGACCCAGTACTTC. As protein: CASSPQEGLETQYF.

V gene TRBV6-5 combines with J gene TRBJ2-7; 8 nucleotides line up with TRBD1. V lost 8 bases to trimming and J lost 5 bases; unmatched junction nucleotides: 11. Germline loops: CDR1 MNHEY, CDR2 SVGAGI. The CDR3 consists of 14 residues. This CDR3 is CASRGQGAVHEQYF. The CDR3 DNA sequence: TGTGCCAGCCGCGGCCAGGGGGCTGTGCACGAGCAGTACTTC.

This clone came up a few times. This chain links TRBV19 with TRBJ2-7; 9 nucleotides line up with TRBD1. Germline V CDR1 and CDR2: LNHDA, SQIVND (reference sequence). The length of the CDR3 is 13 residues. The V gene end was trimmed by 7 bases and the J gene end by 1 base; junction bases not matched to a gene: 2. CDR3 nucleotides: TGTGCCAGTAACGACAGGGGGTCCTACGAGCAGTACTTC. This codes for CASNDRGSYEQYF.

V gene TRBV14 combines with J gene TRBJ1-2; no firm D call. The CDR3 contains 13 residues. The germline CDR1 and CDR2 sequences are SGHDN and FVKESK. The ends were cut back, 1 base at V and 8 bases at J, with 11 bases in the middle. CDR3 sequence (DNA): TGTGCCAGCAGCCAAGTCAGAGGCGGGGGCTACACCTTC. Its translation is CASSQVRGGGYTF.

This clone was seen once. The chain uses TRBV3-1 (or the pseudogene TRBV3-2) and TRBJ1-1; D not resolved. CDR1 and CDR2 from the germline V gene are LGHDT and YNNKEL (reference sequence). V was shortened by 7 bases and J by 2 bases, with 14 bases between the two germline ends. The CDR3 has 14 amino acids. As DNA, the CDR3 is TGTGCCAGCACCCGAGGAAAACTTAACACTGAAGCTTTCTTT. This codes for CASTRGKLNTEAFF.

CDR3 in amino acids: CASRVSSTEAFF. The CDR3 DNA is TGCGCCAGCAGAGTGTCGAGCACTGAAGCTTTCTTT. V and J are TRBV10-2 and TRBJ1-1; no reliable D call. CDR1 is WSHSY and CDR2 is SAAADI in the germline V gene. V lost 6 bases and J lost 4, with 9 bases in between. The CDR3 sequence is 12 residues long.

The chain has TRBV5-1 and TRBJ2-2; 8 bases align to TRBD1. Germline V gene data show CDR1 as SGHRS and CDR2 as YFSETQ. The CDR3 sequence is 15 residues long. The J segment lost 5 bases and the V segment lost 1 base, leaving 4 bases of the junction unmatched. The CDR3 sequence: CASSLPGTGTGELFF. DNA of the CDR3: TGCGCCAGCAGCTTGCCTGGGACAGGAACCGGGGAGCTGTTTTTT.

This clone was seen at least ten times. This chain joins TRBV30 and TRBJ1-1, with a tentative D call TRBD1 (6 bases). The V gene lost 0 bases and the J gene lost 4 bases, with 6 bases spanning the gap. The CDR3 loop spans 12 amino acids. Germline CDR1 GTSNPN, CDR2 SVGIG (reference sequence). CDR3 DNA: TGTGCCTGGAGTGTACAGGGCACTGAAGCTTTCTTT. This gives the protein CAWSVQGTEAFF. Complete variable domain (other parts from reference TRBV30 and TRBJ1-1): SQTIHQWPATLVQPVGSPLSLECTVEGTSNPNLYWYRQAAGRGLQLLFYSVGIGQISSEVPQNLSASRPQDRQFILSSKKLLLSDSGFYLCAWSVQGTEAFFGQGTRLTVV.

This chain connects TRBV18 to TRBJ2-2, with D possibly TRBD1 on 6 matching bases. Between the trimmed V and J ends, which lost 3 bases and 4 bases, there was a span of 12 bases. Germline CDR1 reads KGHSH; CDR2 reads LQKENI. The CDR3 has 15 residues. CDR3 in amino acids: CASSPSQGFTGELFF. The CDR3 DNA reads TGTGCCAGCTCACCTTCACAGGGCTTCACCGGGGAGCTGTTTTTT.

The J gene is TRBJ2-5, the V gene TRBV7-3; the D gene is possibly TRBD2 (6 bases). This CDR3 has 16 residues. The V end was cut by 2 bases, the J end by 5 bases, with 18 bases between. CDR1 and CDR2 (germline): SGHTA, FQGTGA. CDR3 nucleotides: TGTGCCAGCAGCTTATCCTCTTCTAAAGGAGGGGAGACCCAGTACTTC. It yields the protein CASSLSSSKGGETQYF.

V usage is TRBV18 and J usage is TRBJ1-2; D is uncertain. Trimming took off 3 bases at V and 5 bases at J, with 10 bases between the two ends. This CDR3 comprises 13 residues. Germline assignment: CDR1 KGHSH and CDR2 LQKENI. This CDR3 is CASSPLYVYGYTF. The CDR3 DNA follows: TGTGCCAGCTCACCCCTCTATGTGTATGGCTACACCTTC.

The CDR3 here is CASSLAPGGFGEQYF. CDR3 sequence (DNA): TGCGCCAGCAGCTTGGCCCCGGGCGGGTTTGGGGAGCAGTACTTC. This chain uses TRBV5-1 with TRBJ2-7; a possible D gene is TRBD2 (5 bases). Between the trimmed V and J ends, which lost 0 bases and 7 bases, there was a span of 17 bases. The germline CDR1 and CDR2 sequences are SGHRS and YFSETQ. This CDR3 region has 15 residues. The full variable domain, in which reference TRBV5-1 and TRBJ2-7 provide the parts outside the CDR3, is KAGVTQTPRYLIKTRGQQVTLSCSPISGHRSVSWYQQTPGQGLQFLFEYFSETQRNKGNFPGRFSGRQFSNSRSEMNVSTLELGDSALYLCASSLAPGGFGEQYFGPGTRLTVT.

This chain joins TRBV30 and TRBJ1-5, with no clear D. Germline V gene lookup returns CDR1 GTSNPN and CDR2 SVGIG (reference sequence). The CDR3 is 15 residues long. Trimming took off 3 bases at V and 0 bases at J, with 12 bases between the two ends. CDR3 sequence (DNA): TGTGCCTGGAGAAAGCCCGGTAATAGCAATCAGCCCCAGCATTTT. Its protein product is CAWRKPGNSNQPQHF.

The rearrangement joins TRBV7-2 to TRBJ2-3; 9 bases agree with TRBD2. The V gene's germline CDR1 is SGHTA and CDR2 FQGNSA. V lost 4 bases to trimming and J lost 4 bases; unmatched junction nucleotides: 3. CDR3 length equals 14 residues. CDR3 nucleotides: TGTGCCAGCAGCTCTTGGACTAGCGCAGATACGCAGTATTTT. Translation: CASSSWTSADTQYF.

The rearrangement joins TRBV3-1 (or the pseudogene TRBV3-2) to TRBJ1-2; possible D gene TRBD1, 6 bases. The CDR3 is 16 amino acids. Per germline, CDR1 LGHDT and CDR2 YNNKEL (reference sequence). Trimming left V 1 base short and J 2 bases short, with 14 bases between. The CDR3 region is CASSQGSSRGNYGYTF. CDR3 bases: TGTGCCAGCAGCCAAGGTTCGTCCAGGGGAAACTATGGCTACACCTTC.

The CDR3 DNA is TGTGCCAGCAGTTTGAGGGAAAAGAACACTGAAGCTTTCTTT. The encoded protein is CASSLREKNTEAFF. The chain recombines TRBV27 with TRBJ1-1; D unresolved. V lost 3 bases and J lost 1, with 9 bases in between. CDR1 MNHEY and CDR2 SMNVEV come from the germline V gene (reference sequence). The CDR3 has 14 residues.

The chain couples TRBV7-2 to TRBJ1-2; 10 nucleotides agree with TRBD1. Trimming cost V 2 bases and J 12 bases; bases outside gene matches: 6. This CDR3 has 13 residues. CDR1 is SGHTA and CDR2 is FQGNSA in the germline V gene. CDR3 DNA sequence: TGTGCCAGCAGCTTATCTGTCGGGACAGGGGACACCTTC. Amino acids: CASSLSVGTGDTF.

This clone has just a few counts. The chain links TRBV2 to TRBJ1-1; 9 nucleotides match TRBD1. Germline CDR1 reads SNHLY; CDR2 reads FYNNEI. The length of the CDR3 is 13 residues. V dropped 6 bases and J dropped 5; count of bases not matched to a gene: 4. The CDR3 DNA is TGTGCCAGCAGGAGGACAGGGGAGACTGAAGCTTTCTTT. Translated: CASRRTGETEAFF.

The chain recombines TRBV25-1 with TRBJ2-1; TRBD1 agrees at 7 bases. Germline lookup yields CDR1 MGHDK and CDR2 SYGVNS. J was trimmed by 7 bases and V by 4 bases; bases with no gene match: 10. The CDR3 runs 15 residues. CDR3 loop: CASSVAGGIRNEQFF. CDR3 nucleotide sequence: TGTGCCAGCAGTGTGGCAGGGGGTATTAGGAATGAGCAGTTCTTC.

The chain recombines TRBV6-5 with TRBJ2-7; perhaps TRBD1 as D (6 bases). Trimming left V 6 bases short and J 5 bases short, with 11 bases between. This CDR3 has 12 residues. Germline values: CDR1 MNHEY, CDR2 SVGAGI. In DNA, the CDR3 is TGTGCCAGCAGCCCACAGGGAGACGAGCAGTACGTC. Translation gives CASSPQGDEQYV.

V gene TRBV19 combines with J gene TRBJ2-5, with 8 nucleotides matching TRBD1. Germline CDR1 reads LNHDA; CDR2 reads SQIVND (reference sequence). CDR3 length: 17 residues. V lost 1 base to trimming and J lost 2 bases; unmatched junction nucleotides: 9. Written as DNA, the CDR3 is TGTGCCAGTAGTATAGGGCCCGGACAGGGTGGACAAGAGACCCAGTACTTC. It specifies CASSIGPGQGGQETQYF. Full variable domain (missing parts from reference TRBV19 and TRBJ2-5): DGGITQSPKYLFRKEGQNVTLSCEQNLNHDAMYWYRQDPGQGLRLIYYSQIVNDFQKGDIAEGYSVSREKKESFPLTVTSAQKNPTAFYLCASSIGPGQGGQETQYFGPGTRLLVL.

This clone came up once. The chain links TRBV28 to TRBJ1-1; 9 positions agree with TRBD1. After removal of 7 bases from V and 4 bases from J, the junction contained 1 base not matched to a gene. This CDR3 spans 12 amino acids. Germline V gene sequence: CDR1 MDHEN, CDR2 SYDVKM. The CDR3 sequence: CASKTGGTEAFF. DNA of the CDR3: TGTGCCAGCAAGACAGGGGGCACTGAAGCTTTCTTT.

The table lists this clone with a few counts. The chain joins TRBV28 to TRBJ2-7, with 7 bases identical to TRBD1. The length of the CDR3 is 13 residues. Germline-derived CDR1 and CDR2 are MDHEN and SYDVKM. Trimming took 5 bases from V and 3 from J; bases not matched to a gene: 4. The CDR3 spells CASSRDSYYEQYV. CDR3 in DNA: TGTGCCAGCAGTCGGGACAGTTACTACGAGCAGTACGTC.

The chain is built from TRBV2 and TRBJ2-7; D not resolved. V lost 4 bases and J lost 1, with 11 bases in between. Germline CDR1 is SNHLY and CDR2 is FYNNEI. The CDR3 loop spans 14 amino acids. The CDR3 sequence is CASSVQAISYEQYF. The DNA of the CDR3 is TGTGCCAGCAGTGTCCAGGCAATATCCTACGAGCAGTACTTC. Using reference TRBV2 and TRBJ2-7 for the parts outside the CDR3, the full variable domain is EPEVTQTPSHQVTQMGQEVILRCVPISNHLYFYWYRQILGQKVEFLVSFYNNEISEKSEIFDDQFSVERPDGSNFTLKIRSTKLEDSAMYFCASSVQAISYEQYFGPGTRLTVT.

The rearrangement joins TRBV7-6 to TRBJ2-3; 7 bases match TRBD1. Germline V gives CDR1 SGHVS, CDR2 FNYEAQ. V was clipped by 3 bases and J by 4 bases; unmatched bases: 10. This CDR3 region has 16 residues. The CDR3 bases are TGTGCCAGCAGCTTGGGACAGACACAGAGGGCAGATACGCAGTATTTT. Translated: CASSLGQTQRADTQYF.